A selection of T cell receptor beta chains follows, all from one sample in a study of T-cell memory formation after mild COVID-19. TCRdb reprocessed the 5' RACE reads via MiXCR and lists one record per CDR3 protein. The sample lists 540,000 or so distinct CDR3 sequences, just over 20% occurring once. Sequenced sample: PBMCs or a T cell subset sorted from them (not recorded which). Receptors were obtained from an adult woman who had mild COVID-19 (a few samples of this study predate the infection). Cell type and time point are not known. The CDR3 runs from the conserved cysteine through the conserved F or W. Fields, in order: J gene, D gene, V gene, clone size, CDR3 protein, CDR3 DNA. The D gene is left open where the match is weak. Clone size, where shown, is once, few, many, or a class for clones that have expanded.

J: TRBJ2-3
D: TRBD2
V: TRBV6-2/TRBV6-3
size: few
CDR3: CASSATSGRTDTQYF
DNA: TGTGCCAGCAGTGCGACTAGCGGGAGGACTGATACGCAGTATTTT

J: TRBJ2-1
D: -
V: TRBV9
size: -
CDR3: CASSPAGGGGRREQFF
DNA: TGTGCCAGCAGCCCCGCTGGCGGGGGCGGTAGGCGTGAGCAGTTCTTC

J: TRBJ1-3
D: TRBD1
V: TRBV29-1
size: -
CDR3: CSVGDRAGNTIYF
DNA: TGCAGCGTTGGAGACAGGGCAGGAAACACCATATATTTT

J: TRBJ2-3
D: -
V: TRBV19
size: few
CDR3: CASSSTSLTDTQYF
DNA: TGTGCCAGTAGTTCAACTAGTTTGACAGATACGCAGTATTTT

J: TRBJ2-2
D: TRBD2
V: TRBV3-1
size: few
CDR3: CASSQDLAGATFTGELFF
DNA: TGTGCCAGCAGCCAAGATCTAGCGGGGGCGACCTTCACCGGGGAGCTGTTTTTT

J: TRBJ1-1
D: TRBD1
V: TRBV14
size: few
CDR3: CASAGTGLAFF
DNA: TGTGCCAGCGCCGGGACAGGGTTAGCTTTCTTT

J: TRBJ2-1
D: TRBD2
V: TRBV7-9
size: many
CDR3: CASSLSGGAYNEQFF
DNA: TGTGCCAGCAGCTTAAGCGGGGGGGCCTACAATGAGCAGTTCTTC

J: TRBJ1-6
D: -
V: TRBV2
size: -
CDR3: CASSEGGRNSPLHF
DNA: TGTGCCAGCAGTGAGGGGGGGCGTAATTCACCCCTCCACTTT

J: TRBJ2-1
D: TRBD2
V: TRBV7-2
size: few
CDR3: CASSLRLAGGPYNEQFF
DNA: TGTGCCAGCAGCCTCAGACTAGCGGGAGGGCCCTACAATGAGCAGTTCTTC

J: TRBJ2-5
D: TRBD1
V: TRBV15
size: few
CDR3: CATQQGALETQYF
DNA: TGTGCCACACAACAGGGGGCCCTGGAGACCCAGTACTTC

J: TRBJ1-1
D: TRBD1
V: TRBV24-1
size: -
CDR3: CATSDPDRDTEAFF
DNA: TGTGCCACCAGTGATCCCGACAGGGACACTGAAGCTTTCTTT

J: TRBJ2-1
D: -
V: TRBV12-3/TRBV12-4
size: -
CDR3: CASSLGGRGFFNEQFF
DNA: TGTGCCAGCAGTTTGGGGGGCAGGGGATTTTTCAATGAGCAGTTCTTC

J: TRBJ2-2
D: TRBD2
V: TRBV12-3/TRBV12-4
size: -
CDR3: CASSLARLAGGRGELFF
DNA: TGTGCCAGCAGTTTAGCCCGCCTAGCGGGAGGTAGGGGGGAGCTGTTTTTT

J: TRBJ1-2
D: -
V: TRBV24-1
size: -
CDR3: CATSDHDRNYGYTF
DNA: TGTGCCACCAGTGATCACGACAGAAACTATGGCTACACCTTC

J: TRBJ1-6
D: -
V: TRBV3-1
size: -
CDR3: CASSQVSSPLHF
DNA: TGTGCCAGCAGCCAAGTCTCGTCACCCCTCCACTTT

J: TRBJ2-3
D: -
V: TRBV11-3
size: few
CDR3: CASSLNRGGTQYF
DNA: TGTGCCAGCAGCCTGAATAGAGGTGGTACGCAGTATTTT

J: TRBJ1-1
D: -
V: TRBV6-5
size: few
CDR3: CASSYQANTEAFF
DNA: TGTGCCAGCAGTTACCAGGCGAACACTGAAGCTTTCTTT

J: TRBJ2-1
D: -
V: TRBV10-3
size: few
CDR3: CAITESRDMSYNEQFF
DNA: TGTGCCATCACCGAGTCTCGGGACATGAGCTACAATGAGCAGTTCTTC

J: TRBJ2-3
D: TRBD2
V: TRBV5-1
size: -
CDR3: CASSLGFELAGDTQYF
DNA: TGCGCCAGCAGCTTGGGGTTTGAACTAGCGGGAGATACGCAGTATTTT

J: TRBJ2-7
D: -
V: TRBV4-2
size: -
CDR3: CASSQEGRAYEQYF
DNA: TGTGCCAGCAGCCAAGAGGGCCGCGCCTACGAGCAGTACTTC

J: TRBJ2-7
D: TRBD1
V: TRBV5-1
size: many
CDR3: CASSPGTGVHEQYF
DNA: TGCGCCAGCAGCCCGGGGACAGGGGTACACGAGCAGTACTTC

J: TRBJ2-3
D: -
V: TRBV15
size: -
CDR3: CATSRSIRERTDTQYF
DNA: TGTGCCACCAGCAGAAGCATTCGGGAGCGCACAGATACGCAGTATTTT

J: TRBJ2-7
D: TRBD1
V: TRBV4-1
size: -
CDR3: CASSQRTGTAVDYEQYF
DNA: TGCGCCAGCAGCCAGAGGACCGGGACAGCGGTGGACTACGAGCAGTACTTC

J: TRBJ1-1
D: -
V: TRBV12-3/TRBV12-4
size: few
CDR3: CASSLTLGGSAEAFF
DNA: TGTGCCAGCAGTTTGACCTTGGGGGGCTCCGCCGAAGCTTTCTTT

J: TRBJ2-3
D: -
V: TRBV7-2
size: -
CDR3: CASRQGRSTDTQYF
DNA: TGTGCCAGCAGGCAGGGACGGAGCACAGATACGCAGTATTTT

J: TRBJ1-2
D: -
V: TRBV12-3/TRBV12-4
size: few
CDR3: CASRSGQVHGYTF
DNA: TGTGCCAGCAGATCTGGACAAGTTCATGGCTACACCTTC

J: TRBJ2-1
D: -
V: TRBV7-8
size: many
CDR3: CASSPKREPRNEQFF
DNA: TGTGCCAGCAGCCCGAAGAGGGAGCCCCGCAATGAGCAGTTCTTC

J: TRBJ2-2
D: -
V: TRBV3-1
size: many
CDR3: CASSQGPNTGELFF
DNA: TGTGCCAGCAGCCAAGGCCCGAACACCGGGGAGCTGTTTTTT

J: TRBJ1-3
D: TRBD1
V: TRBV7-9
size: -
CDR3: CASSSTGTVSGNTIYF
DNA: TGTGCCAGCAGCTCGACAGGGACAGTCTCTGGAAACACCATATATTTT

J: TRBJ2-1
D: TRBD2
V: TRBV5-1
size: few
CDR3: CASRGLAPRNEQFF
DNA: TGCGCCAGCAGAGGACTAGCTCCTCGGAATGAGCAGTTCTTC

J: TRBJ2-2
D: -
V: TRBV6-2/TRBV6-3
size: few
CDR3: CASSYEPSRAGELFF
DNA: TGTGCCAGCAGTTACGAGCCATCCCGAGCCGGGGAGCTGTTTTTT

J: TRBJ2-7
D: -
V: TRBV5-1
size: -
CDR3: CASSSRTGGGPHLYF
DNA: TGCGCCAGCAGCTCAAGAACGGGCGGGGGCCCGCACCTGTACTTC

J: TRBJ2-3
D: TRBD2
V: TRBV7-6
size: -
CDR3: CASSLGLAATSTDTQYF
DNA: TGTGCCAGCAGCTTAGGCCTAGCGGCGACTAGCACAGATACGCAGTATTTT

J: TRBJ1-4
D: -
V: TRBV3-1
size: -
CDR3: CASSQDPETFGEKLFF
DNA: TGTGCCAGCAGCCAAGACCCAGAGACTTTCGGCGAAAAACTGTTTTTT

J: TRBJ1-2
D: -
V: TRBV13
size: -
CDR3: CASSSMGGPSGYGYTF
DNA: TGTGCCAGCAGCTCCATGGGTGGGCCATCCGGCTATGGCTACACCTTC

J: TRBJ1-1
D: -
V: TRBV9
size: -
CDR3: CASSDSDSMNTEAFF
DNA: TGTGCCAGCAGCGACAGCGACAGCATGAACACTGAAGCTTTCTTT

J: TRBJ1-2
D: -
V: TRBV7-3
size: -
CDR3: CASSSQPTGYGYTF
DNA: TGTGCCAGCAGCTCCCAACCGACAGGCTATGGCTACACCTTC

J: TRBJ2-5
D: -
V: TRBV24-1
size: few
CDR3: CATSDLTAPGQETQYF
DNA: TGTGCCACCAGTGATTTAACCGCGCCTGGGCAAGAGACCCAGTACTTC

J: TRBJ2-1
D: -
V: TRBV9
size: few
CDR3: CASSVPPGGAMYNEQFF
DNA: TGTGCCAGCAGCGTACCACCCGGGGGCGCGATGTACAATGAGCAGTTCTTC

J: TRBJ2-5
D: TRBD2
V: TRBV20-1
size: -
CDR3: CSARTSHETQYF
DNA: TGCAGTGCGAGGACTAGTCACGAGACCCAGTACTTC

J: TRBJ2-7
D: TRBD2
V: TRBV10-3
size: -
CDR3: CAIKREGTYEQYF
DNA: TGTGCCATCAAGCGGGAGGGAACGTACGAGCAGTACTTC

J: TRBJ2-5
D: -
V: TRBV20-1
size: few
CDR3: CSARPGGALQETQYF
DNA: TGCAGTGCTAGACCGGGCGGGGCCCTACAAGAGACCCAGTACTTC

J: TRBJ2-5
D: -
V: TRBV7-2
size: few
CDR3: CASRGVKETQYF
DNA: TGTGCCAGCAGGGGGGTTAAAGAGACCCAGTACTTC

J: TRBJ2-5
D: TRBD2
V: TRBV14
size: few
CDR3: CASSQDPLLAGGQSWQETQYF
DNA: TGTGCCAGCAGCCAAGACCCGCTACTAGCGGGGGGCCAATCCTGGCAAGAGACCCAGTACTTC

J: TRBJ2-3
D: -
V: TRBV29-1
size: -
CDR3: CSAGVGRGATDTQYF
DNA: TGCAGTGCAGGGGTGGGACGGGGGGCAACAGATACGCAGTATTTT

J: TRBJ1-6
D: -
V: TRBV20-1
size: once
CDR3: CSASRGIYSPLHF
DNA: TGCAGTGCTAGTCGGGGGATTTATTCACCCCTCCACTTT

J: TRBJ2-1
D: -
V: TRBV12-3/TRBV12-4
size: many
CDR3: CASSYRGNTEQFF
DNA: TGTGCCAGCAGTTACCGGGGCAATACTGAGCAGTTCTTC

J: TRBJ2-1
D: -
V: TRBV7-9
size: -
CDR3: CASSSNRGPDSYNEQFF
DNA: TGTGCCAGCAGCTCAAATCGGGGTCCAGACTCCTACAATGAGCAGTTCTTC

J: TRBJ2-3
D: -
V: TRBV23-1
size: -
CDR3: CASSPPGTASVTDTQYF
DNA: TGCGCCAGCAGTCCCCCGGGGACGGCGTCGGTGACAGATACGCAGTATTTT

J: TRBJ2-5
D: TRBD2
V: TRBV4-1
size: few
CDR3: CASSLTPYPGLAGVETQYF
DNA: TGCGCCAGCAGCCTCACGCCGTATCCGGGACTAGCGGGGGTCGAGACCCAGTACTTC

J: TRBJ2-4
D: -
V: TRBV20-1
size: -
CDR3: CSADDGQSTLNIQYF
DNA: TGCAGTGCTGACGACGGACAGTCCACTCTGAACATTCAGTACTTC

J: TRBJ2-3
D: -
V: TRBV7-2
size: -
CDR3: CASSSPTESSTDTQYF
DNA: TGTGCCAGCAGCTCCCCGACGGAGTCTAGCACAGATACGCAGTATTTT

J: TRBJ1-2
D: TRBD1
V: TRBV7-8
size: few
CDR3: CASSLVGDRGDYGYTF
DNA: TGTGCCAGCAGCTTAGTGGGCGACAGGGGGGACTATGGCTACACCTTC

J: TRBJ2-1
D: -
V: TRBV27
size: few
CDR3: CASSTTTRGVEQFF
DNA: TGTGCCAGCAGTACCACGACCAGGGGGGTTGAGCAGTTCTTC

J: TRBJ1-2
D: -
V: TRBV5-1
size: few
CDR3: CASSLDSHPSRGYTF
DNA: TGCGCCAGCAGCTTGGATTCTCATCCTAGTCGGGGCTACACCTTC